These 31 T cell receptor beta chains originate from one sample sequenced in a study of blood T cell repertoires in COVID-19. Clones were sequenced by immunoSEQ multiplex PCR, and TCRdb holds only the in-frame ones, with some missing. Here the sample spans tens of thousands of clones, about 83% being singletons. Sequenced input: peripheral blood. Receptor source: a human donor in a cohort sampled during active COVID-19.

The chain recombines TRBV11-3 with TRBJ2-3; D is unclear. V lost 4 bases and J lost 4, with 9 bases in between. This CDR3 is 13 amino acids long. Germline V gene sequence: CDR1 SGHNT, CDR2 YENEEA. CDR3 amino acids: CASSWRGADTQYF. The CDR3 DNA is TGTGCCAGCAGCTGGCGAGGCGCAGATACGCAGTATTTT.

The chain joins TRBV5-6 to TRBJ1-1; 7 bases are shared with TRBD1. The V gene's germline CDR1 is SGHDT and CDR2 YYEEEE. The CDR3 consists of 16 residues. The ends lost 4 bases at V and 0 bases at J; junction bases unmatched: 9. The CDR3 loop is CASSRETGTLNTEAFF. The DNA for the CDR3 is TGTGCCAGCAGCCGCGAGACAGGGACATTGAACACTGAAGCTTTCTTT.

The chain combines TRBV7-2 with TRBJ2-7; D may be TRBD1 (5 bases). Trimming left V 1 base short and J 3 bases short, with 13 bases between. CDR3 length equals 15 residues. Germline V gene data show CDR1 as SGHTA and CDR2 as FQGNSA. The CDR3 bases are TGTGCCAGCAGCTTAGACCGACAGTCCGACTACGAGCAGTACTTC. Translated: CASSLDRQSDYEQYF.

The chain is built from TRBV5-1 and TRBJ2-5, with 7 bases that match TRBD2. Germline CDR1 reads SGHRS; CDR2 reads YFSETQ. This CDR3 has 17 amino acids. J gave up 7 bases and V 4 bases, and 19 bases lay outside the gene matches. The CDR3 protein is CASSIPSGSRHAGTQYF. Written as DNA, the CDR3 is TGCGCCAGCAGCATCCCTAGCGGATCGAGACACGCGGGGACCCAGTACTTC. Supplemented by reference TRBV5-1 and TRBJ2-5, the full variable domain reads KAGVTQTPRYLIKTRGQQVTLSCSPISGHRSVSWYQQTPGQGLQFLFEYFSETQRNKGNFPGRFSGRQFSNSRSEMNVSTLELGDSALYLCASSIPSGSRHAGTQYFGPGTRLLVL.

V is TRBV11-1 and J is TRBJ1-2; TRBD1 agrees at 8 bases. CDR1 is SGHAT and CDR2 is FQDESV in the germline V gene (reference sequence). Trimming cost V 4 bases and J 6 bases; bases outside gene matches: 4. CDR3 length equals 13 residues. The CDR3: CASSSPGQDGYTF. For the CDR3, the DNA is TGTGCCAGCAGCTCTCCGGGACAGGATGGCTACACCTTC. Based on the CDR3 plus reference TRBV11-1 and TRBJ1-2, the full variable domain is EAEVAQSPRYKITEKSQAVAFWCDPISGHATLYWYRQILGQGPELLVQFQDESVVDDSQLPKDRFSAERLKGVDSTLKIQPAELGDSAMYLCASSSPGQDGYTFGSGTRLTVV.

The rearrangement joins TRBV6-1 to TRBJ2-7; 8 nucleotides align to TRBD1. Trimming at V came to 5 bases and at J to 6 bases, leaving 12 bases not matched to a gene. CDR3 length equals 15 residues. Germline CDR1 reads MNHNS; CDR2 reads SASEGT. The DNA of the CDR3 is TGTGCCAGCAGTCCAGGGGACAGGACGAGGGGCGAGCAGTACTTC. Translated, it gives CASSPGDRTRGEQYF.

The V call is TRBV11-2, the J call TRBJ2-5; TRBD1 matches 7 bases. There are 14 residues in the CDR3. Per the germline V gene, CDR1 is SGHAT and CDR2 is FQNNGV. V shed 5 bases and J 4 bases; nucleotides not matched to a gene: 7. DNA for the CDR3: TGTGCCAGCAGCCCTAGACAGGGACGAGAGACCCAGTACTTC. This translates into CASSPRQGRETQYF.

The V gene is TRBV30, the J gene TRBJ2-3, with 9 bases lining up with TRBD2. J gave up 2 bases and V 4 bases, and 1 base lay outside the gene matches. The CDR3 covers 13 residues. Looked up from germline, CDR1 is GTSNPN and CDR2 is SVGIG (reference sequence). The CDR3 spells CAWTSGNTDTQYF. As DNA, the CDR3 is TGTGCCTGGACTAGCGGGAACACAGATACGCAGTATTTT.

CDR3 residues: CASSLGDRGRETQYF. CDR3 DNA sequence: TGTGCCAGCAGCTTGGGGGACAGGGGGCGAGAGACCCAGTACTTC. The rearrangement uses TRBV5-4 and TRBJ2-5; TRBD1 agrees at 12 bases. This CDR3 contains 15 residues. V dropped 0 bases and J dropped 4; count of bases not matched to a gene: 1. Germline V gene lookup returns CDR1 SGHNT and CDR2 YYREEE (reference sequence).

The CDR3 nucleotides are TGCGCCAGCAGCCACACCGGGACACAGAACACCGGGGAGCTGTTTTTT. The encoded protein is CASSHTGTQNTGELFF. V usage is TRBV4-3 and J usage is TRBJ2-2; D perhaps matches TRBD1 (6 bases). V lost 3 bases and J 1 base, leaving 12 bases between the germline ends. The germline V gene encodes CDR1 LGHNA and CDR2 YSLEER. The CDR3 is 16 amino acids.

This clone was observed a few times. J is TRBJ2-1 and V is TRBV10-3, with 9 bases that match TRBD1. The V gene's germline CDR1 is ENHRY and CDR2 SYGVKD. The V gene end was trimmed by 1 base and the J gene end by 0 bases; junction bases not matched to a gene: 4. The CDR3 runs to 17 residues. The CDR3 sequence: CAISELQGAHSYNEQFF. CDR3 sequence (DNA): TGTGCCATCAGTGAGTTACAGGGGGCCCACTCCTACAATGAGCAGTTCTTC.

The chain combines TRBV6-1 with TRBJ1-2; D gene ambiguous. This CDR3 has 11 amino acids. Germline V lookup: CDR1 MNHNS, CDR2 SASEGT. V lost 5 bases and J lost 2, with 3 bases in between. The CDR3 region is CASSQNYGYTF. CDR3 DNA: TGTGCCAGCAGTCAAAACTATGGCTACACCTTC.

The gene calls are TRBV25-1 and TRBJ1-1; D is ambiguous. The V end was cut by 8 bases, the J end by 4 bases, with 8 bases between. The CDR3 covers 11 residues. Germline-derived CDR1 and CDR2 are MGHDK and SYGVNS. The CDR3 region has the DNA TGTGCCAGCCTCCGGGGCACTGAAGCTTTCTTT. Protein product: CASLRGTEAFF.

The chain couples TRBV28 to TRBJ2-6; no clear D gene. The CDR3 has 16 residues. V lost 5 bases and J 0 bases, leaving 11 bases between the germline ends. Germline V gene sequence: CDR1 MDHEN, CDR2 SYDVKM. In DNA form, the CDR3 reads TGTGCCAGCAGTCCTCGTTTTTTCTCTGGGGCCAACGTCCTGACTTTC. This gives the protein CASSPRFFSGANVLTF.

The V gene is TRBV7-9, the J gene TRBJ1-2; 7 nucleotides match TRBD1. Germline CDR1 is SEHNR and CDR2 is FQNEAQ (reference sequence). J lost 0 bases, V lost 1 base, and 2 bases had no gene match. This CDR3 spans 15 amino acids. This CDR3 is CASSLVTGSNYGYTF. In nucleotides, the CDR3 is TGTGCCAGCAGCTTAGTGACAGGGTCTAACTATGGCTACACCTTC.

In its sample, this clone was seen once. This chain links TRBV6-2 or TRBV6-3 with TRBJ2-1; possibly TRBD1 for D (6 bases). The germline V gene encodes CDR1 MNHEY and CDR2 SVGEGT. The V end was cut by 6 bases, the J end by 7 bases, with 10 bases between. The CDR3 loop spans 12 amino acids. CDR3 bases: TGTGCCAGCAGCCGAAGGGGGAATGAGCAGTTCTTC. This sequence encodes CASSRRGNEQFF.

The chain joins TRBV19 to TRBJ1-5; TRBD1 matches 7 bases. This CDR3 region has 13 residues. V gave up 5 bases and J gave up 6 bases; unmatched junction bases: 4. The V gene's germline CDR1 is LNHDA and CDR2 SQIVND (reference sequence). This CDR3 reads CASSLQGSQPQHF. As DNA, the CDR3 is TGTGCCAGTAGTTTACAGGGGAGTCAGCCCCAGCATTTT. Using reference TRBV19 and TRBJ1-5 for the parts outside the CDR3, the full variable domain is DGGITQSPKYLFRKEGQNVTLSCEQNLNHDAMYWYRQDPGQGLRLIYYSQIVNDFQKGDIAEGYSVSREKKESFPLTVTSAQKNPTAFYLCASSLQGSQPQHFGDGTRLSIL.

The chain recombines TRBV28 with TRBJ2-3; maybe TRBD2 (6 bases). CDR3 length equals 15 residues. V lost 0 bases and J 5 bases, leaving 12 bases between the germline ends. Germline V gene data show CDR1 as MDHEN and CDR2 as SYDVKM. The CDR3: CASSLWTGEEDTQYF. The DNA of the CDR3 is TGTGCCAGCAGTTTATGGACGGGAGAAGAAGATACGCAGTATTTT.

V and J are TRBV28 and TRBJ2-7; tentatively, D is TRBD2 (5 bases). Germline CDR1 MDHEN, CDR2 SYDVKM. V was pared by 6 bases and J by 7 bases, with 16 bases between. The CDR3 loop spans 13 amino acids. Written as DNA, the CDR3 is TGTGCCAGCAGCCCTCCGGCTACTAGAGAGCAGTACTTC. Protein product: CASSPPATREQYF.

The chain couples TRBV30 to TRBJ2-2; D is ambiguous. V lost 8 bases and J lost 6, with 19 bases in between. CDR1 is GTSNPN and CDR2 is SVGIG in the germline V gene (reference sequence). This CDR3 region has 14 residues. The CDR3 DNA reads as TGTGCCCGCCAGGTTGGCTTCAACCCCGGGGAGCTGTTTTTT. Translated, it gives CARQVGFNPGELFF.

The CDR3, as DNA: TGTGCCAGCAGCTTAGAGGCGGGGGACCCAGCCGAGCAGTACTTC. It codes for CASSLEAGDPAEQYF. The V gene is TRBV11-1, the J gene TRBJ2-7; 7 bases align to TRBD2. The V gene's germline CDR1 is SGHAT and CDR2 FQDESV (reference sequence). Trimming removed 1 base from V and 6 bases from J; junction bases left unmatched: 9. The CDR3 length is 15 residues.

This clone was seen once. The rearrangement links TRBV19 to TRBJ2-1; a weak D match, TRBD1 (6 bases). Germline CDR1 and CDR2: LNHDA and SQIVND (reference sequence). There are 14 residues in the CDR3. V lost 9 bases to trimming and J lost 5 bases, with 17 bases between them. The CDR3 DNA reads TGTGCCAGCAACCCTTTGGGGACAAACAATGAGCAGTTCTTC. Residues: CASNPLGTNNEQFF.

This clone was recorded once. The J gene is TRBJ2-2, the V gene TRBV6-1, with D perhaps TRBD2 (6 bases). This CDR3 is 16 amino acids long. The germline V and J ends were trimmed by 2 bases and 2 bases, with 12 bases remaining between them. From germline, CDR1 is MNHNS and CDR2 SASEGT. The DNA for the CDR3 is TGTGCCAGCAGTGAATCTTGGGCGGGAAACACCGGGGAGCTGTTTTTT. Protein product: CASSESWAGNTGELFF.

This clone came up a few times. V usage is TRBV3-1 (or the pseudogene TRBV3-2) and J usage is TRBJ1-4; no reliable D call. Germline V gives CDR1 LGHDT, CDR2 YNNKEL (reference sequence). V dropped 4 bases and J dropped 5 bases, with 11 bases sitting between them. The length of the CDR3 is 14 residues. The CDR3 bases are TGTGCCAGCAGCCTTTTCACCGCGAATGAAAAACTGTTTTTT. Protein: CASSLFTANEKLFF.

V usage is TRBV7-2 and J usage is TRBJ1-5, with D unclear. The CDR3 contains 14 residues. Between the trimmed V and J ends, which lost 2 bases and 3 bases, there was a span of 8 bases. Germline lookup yields CDR1 SGHTA and CDR2 FQGNSA. The DNA for the CDR3 is TGTGCCAGCAGCTTATACACAGTCAATCAGCCCCAGCATTTT. This gives the protein CASSLYTVNQPQHF.

V and J are TRBV18 and TRBJ2-1; possibly TRBD2 for D (6 bases). The CDR3 is 17 residues long. V dropped 3 bases and J dropped 8 bases, with 23 bases sitting between them. The V gene's germline CDR1 is KGHSH and CDR2 LQKENI. CDR3 in amino acids: CASSPRAGGMLFDEQFF. CDR3 nucleotide sequence: TGTGCCAGCTCACCTAGGGCAGGCGGGATGTTGTTCGATGAGCAGTTCTTC. Based on the CDR3 plus reference TRBV18 and TRBJ2-1, the full variable domain is NAGVMQNPRHLVRRRGQEARLRCSPMKGHSHVYWYRQLPEEGLKFMVYLQKENIIDESGMPKERFSAEFPKEGPSILRIQQVVRGDSAAYFCASSPRAGGMLFDEQFFGPGTRLTVL.

This chain uses TRBV28 with TRBJ1-2; maybe TRBD1 (6 bases). The CDR3 covers 15 residues. CDR1 is MDHEN and CDR2 is SYDVKM in the germline V gene. V gave up 2 bases and J gave up 4 bases, with 14 bases separating them. CDR3 residues: CASSLRFVQGYGYTF. CDR3 DNA: TGTGCCAGCAGTTTACGATTCGTACAGGGCTATGGCTACACCTTC.

This sequence joins TRBV5-4 and TRBJ2-3, with 10 nucleotides matching TRBD2. CDR1 is SGHNT and CDR2 is YYREEE in the germline V gene (reference sequence). The CDR3 is 17 residues long. V lost 6 bases, J lost 1 base, and 11 bases stayed unmatched. CDR3 in amino acids: CASNPGPGTSGTDTQYF. Here the CDR3 DNA reads TGTGCCAGCAACCCGGGCCCCGGGACTAGCGGCACAGATACGCAGTATTTT.

The rearrangement uses TRBV20-1 and TRBJ2-5, with D unresolved. The germline CDR1 and CDR2 sequences are DFQATT and SNEGSKA (reference sequence). The CDR3 is made up of 11 amino acids. V was clipped by 6 bases and J by 6 bases, with 11 bases between them. In nucleotides, the CDR3 is TGCAGTGCCCAACTAATGAAGACCCAGTACTTC. Translated: CSAQLMKTQYF.

The chain has TRBV7-2 and TRBJ1-6; D is perhaps TRBD1 (6 bases). The CDR3 covers 16 residues. V shed 5 bases and J shed 5 bases, with 16 bases lying between them. From germline, CDR1 is SGHTA and CDR2 FQGNSA. CDR3 sequence: CASSPQGRWNNSPLHF. The CDR3 DNA is TGTGCCAGCAGCCCACAGGGTCGCTGGAATAATTCACCCCTCCACTTT.

Written as DNA, the CDR3 is TGCGCCAGCAGCTTGGTGACTAGCGGGCCCTACAATGAGCAGTTCTTC. Its translation: CASSLVTSGPYNEQFF. V and J are TRBV5-1 and TRBJ2-1; 10 positions agree with TRBD2. The junction had 2 bases not matched to a gene; V was cut back by 0 bases and J by 2 bases. This CDR3 comprises 16 residues. Germline V gene sequence: CDR1 SGHRS, CDR2 YFSETQ. Full variable domain (missing parts from reference TRBV5-1 and TRBJ2-1): KAGVTQTPRYLIKTRGQQVTLSCSPISGHRSVSWYQQTPGQGLQFLFEYFSETQRNKGNFPGRFSGRQFSNSRSEMNVSTLELGDSALYLCASSLVTSGPYNEQFFGPGTRLTVL.